This T cell receptor beta chain was obtained from a study of cytomegalovirus exposure and HLA in healthy donors. Study-level results: Later analysis revealed greater clonal expansion in HLA-associated TCR beta chains than in equally common others. The majority of CMV-associated TCR beta chains were reported as apparently HLA-restricted in a later analysis.

This clone was seen only once. Its antigen is not identified. The PCR used 60 Vbeta and 13 Jbeta primers. In the study's own analysis: Per a later analysis, the number of unique TCR beta chains was about 80 million, of which some 9.9 million were shared. The data were produced by immunoSEQ multiplex PCR, yet TCRdb's version contains in-frame clones alone and is incomplete. Clonal size and the V and J genes are those of that table, whereas D and trimming came from the DNA. The sample yields around 180,000 clones, approximately 80% seen once. The material sequenced was PBMCs. The receptor comes from a young man in good health and CMV-seronegative.

The chain's CDR3 is CALTQDREVDRETQYF. As DNA, the CDR3 is TGTGCCTTGACACAAGACAGGGAAGTCGATAGAGAGACCCAGTACTTC. The V call is TRBV30, the J call TRBJ2-5; 7 bases match TRBD1. This CDR3 is built from 16 residues. The J segment lost 4 bases and the V segment lost 7 bases, leaving 18 bases of the junction unmatched. CDR1 is GTSNPN and CDR2 is SVGIG in the germline V gene (reference sequence).